Listed below are T cell receptor beta chains from one sample, sequenced in a study of shared T cell receptors in the human thymus. TCRdb keeps only in-frame clones here, not all; method: immunoSEQ multiplex PCR. Of 640,000 or so clones in the sample, about 87% were seen once. This same sample was also taken into another study, of human thymus T cells.

Sequenced material: thymocytes. These receptors were taken from a boy younger than two with a congenital heart defect. CDR3s include the opening cysteine and the closing phenylalanine or tryptophan.

v_gene	j_gene	CDR3aa
TRBV11-3	TRBJ2-3	CASSSSGGGTDTQYF
TRBV18	TRBJ1-3	CASSPAEGNNSGNTIYF
TRBV5-1	TRBJ1-6	CASSWGRGGDNSPLHF
TRBV13	TRBJ2-4	CASSLGDSAKNIQYF
TRBV5-1	TRBJ2-5	CASSSPLGGGGETQYF
TRBV4-3	TRBJ1-2	CASGQDRESYGYTF
TRBV4-1	TRBJ2-6	CASSQQYSGANVLTF
TRBV28	TRBJ2-3	CASSTRRTADTQYF
TRBV27	TRBJ2-2	CASSRRKERGGSVVSTGELFF
TRBV4-3	TRBJ2-5	CASSQDPQAGDMKTQYF
TRBV27	TRBJ2-3	CASSFSGGTTDTQYF
TRBV27	TRBJ2-2	CASRATNANTGELFF
TRBV28	TRBJ2-1	CASTTSEFEQFF
TRBV4-3	TRBJ2-3	CASSQEGAPATSTDTQYF